The subject of this entry is one T cell receptor beta chain. Its antigen is unknown. TCRdb's table, derived via immunoSEQ multiplex PCR, lists solely in-frame clones and lacks some. This table holds about 24,000 clones, about three fifths found once. From germline, CDR1 is SGHAT and CDR2 FQNNGV. Trimming stripped 1 base from V and 3 bases from J, with 13 bases between. The CDR3 consists of 16 residues. This sample was taken from a study of tumor-infiltrating lymphocytes in localized non-small cell lung cancer. Study-level results: Different pieces of the same tissue were used for each assay. Recurrence-free survival showed no association with tumor T-cell fraction. Available tissue quantity limited TCR sequencing to a patient subset.

Sequencing was performed on lung tumor tissue. The chain is built from TRBV11-2 and TRBJ2-1, with D perhaps TRBD2 (7 bases). The clonotype was recovered from a human donor with non-small cell lung cancer. CDR3 sequence reads: CASSLGAGASYNEQFF. The CDR3 DNA follows: TGTGCCAGCAGCTTAGGGGCGGGGGCCAGCTACAATGAGCAGTTCTTC.